The clone carrying this TCR beta chain appeared a few times. What it binds is not known. Germline V gene lookup returns CDR1 SNHLY and CDR2 FYNNEI. V trimming: 8 bases; J trimming: 2 bases; junction bases outside the gene matches: 4. The length of the CDR3 is 16 residues. The entry originates in a study of cytomegalovirus exposure and HLA in healthy donors. Study-wide results and limits: A later analysis appeared to link common viral pathogens to several of the most significant clusters.

PCR primers comprised 60 Vbeta and 13 Jbeta primers. Using immunoSEQ multiplex PCR, the repertoire was profiled, and TCRdb retains in-frame clones only, with some absent. This table has 110,000 or so clones, roughly 71% appearing once. The sequencing sample was made of PBMCs. The source is a man aged 18-30 years in good health and CMV-seropositive. The V gene is TRBV2, the J gene TRBJ2-6, with 12 nucleotides matching TRBD1. The CDR3 reads CASGGTGGAGANVLTF. In nucleotides, the CDR3 is TGTGCCAGCGGCGGGACAGGGGGCGCTGGGGCCAACGTCCTGACTTTC.